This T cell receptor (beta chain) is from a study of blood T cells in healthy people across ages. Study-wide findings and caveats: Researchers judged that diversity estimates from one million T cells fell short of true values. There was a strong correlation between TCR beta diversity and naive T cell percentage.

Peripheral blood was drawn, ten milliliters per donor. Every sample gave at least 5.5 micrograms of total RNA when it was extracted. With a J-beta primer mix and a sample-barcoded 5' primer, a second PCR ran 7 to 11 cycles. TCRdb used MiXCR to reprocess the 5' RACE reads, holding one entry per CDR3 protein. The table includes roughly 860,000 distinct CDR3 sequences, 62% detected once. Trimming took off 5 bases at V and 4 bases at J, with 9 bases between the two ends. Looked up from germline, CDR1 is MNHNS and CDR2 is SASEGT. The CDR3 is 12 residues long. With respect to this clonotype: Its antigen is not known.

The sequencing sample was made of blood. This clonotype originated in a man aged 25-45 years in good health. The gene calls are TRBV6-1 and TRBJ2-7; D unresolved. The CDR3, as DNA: TGTGCCAGCAGTAGGGCATATTACGAGCAGTACTTC. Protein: CASSRAYYEQYF.